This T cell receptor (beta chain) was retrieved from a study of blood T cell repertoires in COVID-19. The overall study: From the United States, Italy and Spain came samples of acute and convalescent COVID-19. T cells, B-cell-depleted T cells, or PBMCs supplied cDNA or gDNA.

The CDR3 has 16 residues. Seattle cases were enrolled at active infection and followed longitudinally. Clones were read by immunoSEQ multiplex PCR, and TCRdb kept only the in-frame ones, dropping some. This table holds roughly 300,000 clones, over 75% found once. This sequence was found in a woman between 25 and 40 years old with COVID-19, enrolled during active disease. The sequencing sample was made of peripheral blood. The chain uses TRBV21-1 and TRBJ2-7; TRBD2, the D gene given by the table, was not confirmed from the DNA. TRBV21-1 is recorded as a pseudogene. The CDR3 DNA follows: TGTGCCAGCCCGAAAACGGCACTAGCGGGCTCCTACGAGCAGTACTTC. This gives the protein CASPKTALAGSYEQYF.